What follows are 32 T cell receptor beta chains derived from one specimen sequenced in a study of T cells in Graves' hyperthyroidism and ophthalmopathy. It was RNA transcripts that yielded the amplified TCR beta CDR3 regions. With the HTBI primer set, the TCR CDR3 went through a first round of RT-PCR. TCRdb redid the calling of the multiplex PCR reads with MiXCR, one entry per CDR3 protein. The sample includes hundreds of thousands of distinct CDR3 sequences, 45% of them seen just once. Sequences were obtained from peripheral blood or thyroid tissue (not recorded which). Receptors originate from an adult man with Graves' disease, either hyperthyroidism or ophthalmopathy (not recorded which).

The chain links TRBV2 to TRBJ1-5, with D possibly TRBD1 on 6 matching bases. CDR3 length: 15 amino acids. Trimming stripped 4 bases from V and 7 bases from J, with 17 bases between. Germline CDR1 SNHLY, CDR2 FYNNEI. The CDR3 sequence: CASSATPPGDQPQHF. The CDR3 nucleotides read TGTGCCAGCAGTGCTACCCCCCCAGGGGACCAGCCCCAGCATTTT.

The J gene is TRBJ1-5, the V gene TRBV7-9; no firm D call. V was trimmed by 3 bases and J by 8 bases, leaving 11 bases between them. In germline, CDR1 is SEHNR, CDR2 FQNEAQ (reference sequence). This CDR3 has 13 residues. CDR3 loop: CASSFEGGEPQHF. The CDR3, as DNA: TGTGCCAGCAGCTTTGAGGGCGGGGAGCCCCAGCATTTT.

The CDR3 loop is CATSGRDRGGQEAFF. CDR3 in DNA: TGTGCCACCAGCGGAAGGGACAGGGGAGGCCAGGAAGCTTTCTTT. The genes are TRBV24-1 and TRBJ1-1, with 10 bases matching TRBD1. The CDR3 length is 15 residues. V gave up 7 bases and J gave up 8 bases; unmatched junction bases: 12. The V gene's germline CDR1 is KGHDR and CDR2 SFDVKD.

This clonotype was seen just once. The rearrangement links TRBV20-1 to TRBJ2-5; TRBD1 agrees at 8 bases. V lost 5 bases and J lost 5; bases outside the gene matches: 10. This CDR3 has 14 amino acids. The V gene's germline CDR1 is DFQATT and CDR2 SNEGSKA (reference sequence). CDR3 sequence reads: CSAPTGGPGETQYF. DNA for the CDR3: TGCAGTGCTCCAACAGGGGGACCGGGGGAGACCCAGTACTTC.

The chain couples TRBV11-2 to TRBJ1-3; maybe TRBD1 (5 bases). Germline V gene lookup returns CDR1 SGHAT and CDR2 FQNNGV. V dropped 4 bases and J dropped 0 bases, with 10 bases sitting between them. CDR3 length: 15 residues. The CDR3 is CASSSLRVSGNTIYF. The CDR3 coding sequence is TGTGCCAGCAGCTCACTCAGGGTCTCTGGAAACACCATATATTTT.

The V and J genes are TRBV24-1 and TRBJ1-1; perhaps TRBD1 as D (5 bases). V shed 4 bases and J shed 11 bases, with 19 bases lying between them. Germline V gene data show CDR1 as KGHDR and CDR2 as SFDVKD. The length of the CDR3 is 14 residues. In DNA, the CDR3 is TGTGCCACCAGTGACCGACGGGACCCCCGGAGGGCTTTCTTT. Residues: CATSDRRDPRRAFF.

The rearrangement joins TRBV19 to TRBJ1-5; 7 nucleotides align to TRBD1. The CDR3 sequence is 13 residues long. In germline, CDR1 is LNHDA, CDR2 SQIVND (reference sequence). V lost 5 bases to trimming and J lost 6 bases; unmatched junction nucleotides: 4. For the CDR3, the DNA is TGTGCCAGTAGTTGGGACAGAATTCAGCCCCAGCATTTT. Amino acid sequence: CASSWDRIQPQHF. Based on the CDR3 plus reference TRBV19 and TRBJ1-5, the full variable domain is DGGITQSPKYLFRKEGQNVTLSCEQNLNHDAMYWYRQDPGQGLRLIYYSQIVNDFQKGDIAEGYSVSREKKESFPLTVTSAQKNPTAFYLCASSWDRIQPQHFGDGTRLSIL.

This clonotype was observed many times. V and J are TRBV2 and TRBJ1-6, with 7 bases lining up with TRBD1. Unmatched junction bases numbered 7, after V lost 11 bases and J lost 6 bases. This CDR3 comprises 13 residues. Germline-derived CDR1 and CDR2 are SNHLY and FYNNEI. The CDR3 DNA sequence: TGTGCCGGGGGCGGGGACAGTAATTCACCCCTCCACTTT. Amino acids: CAGGGDSNSPLHF.

The genes are TRBV20-1 and TRBJ1-2; 10 nucleotides agree with TRBD1. The CDR3 length is 13 residues. Trimming at V came to 5 bases and at J to 6 bases, leaving 6 bases not matched to a gene. Germline CDR1 DFQATT, CDR2 SNEGSKA (reference sequence). CDR3 protein: CSAPFDRGHGYTF. The CDR3 region has the DNA TGCAGTGCTCCATTCGACAGGGGGCATGGCTACACCTTC.

About this clonotype: Just one base apart from a much larger clone, this may be a read error. This chain uses TRBV7-9 with TRBJ2-7; TRBD2 is a possible D gene (7 bases). This CDR3 comprises 15 residues. The germline V gene has CDR1 SEHNR and CDR2 FQNEAQ (reference sequence). Deletions cut 6 bases from V and 7 bases from J, with 22 bases between. CDR3 amino acids: CASRGGGRTSGEQYF. The CDR3 DNA follows: TGTGCCAGCAGGGGGGGGGGCAGGACCTCTGGGGAGCAGTACTTC.

To note about this clonotype: A much larger clonotype is one base distant, so this may be a read error. The V call is TRBV20-1, the J call TRBJ2-5, with 8 nucleotides matching TRBD2. V lost 6 bases, J lost 1 base, and 4 bases stayed unmatched. This CDR3 has 13 residues. Germline V gives CDR1 DFQATT, CDR2 SNEGSKA (reference sequence). CDR3 amino acids: CSATGTSQETQYF. Here the CDR3 DNA reads TGCAGTGCCACCGGGACTAGCCAAGAGACCCAGTACTTC.

The gene calls are TRBV10-3 and TRBJ1-6, with D possibly being TRBD1 (5 bases). V shed 3 bases and J shed 5 bases, with 17 bases lying between them. Germline CDR1 is ENHRY and CDR2 is SYGVKD. The CDR3 is 17 amino acids. In DNA, the CDR3 is TGTGCCATCAGTGACCCCCCCGTGACAGTGAATAATTCACCCCTCCACTTT. Protein sequence: CAISDPPVTVNNSPLHF.

Remarks on this clonotype: One base away lies a much larger clone, so this may be a sequencing read error. This chain connects TRBV29-1 to TRBJ2-7, with 9 bases that match TRBD2. Germline V lookup: CDR1 SQVTM, CDR2 ANQGSEA. V lost 7 bases, J lost 3 bases, and 10 bases stayed unmatched. CDR3 length: 14 amino acids. The CDR3 DNA is TGCAGCGGGGGCCAGAGCGGGGGGAACTACGAGCAGTACTTC. Translation gives CSGGQSGGNYEQYF.

The chain employs TRBV6-4 and TRBJ1-1, with TRBD1 matching 10 bases. V lost 5 bases to trimming and J lost 1 base; unmatched junction nucleotides: 4. CDR3 size: 15 residues. The germline V gene encodes CDR1 MRHNA and CDR2 SNTAGT. The chain's CDR3 is CASSRQGAWNTEAFF. The CDR3 DNA sequence: TGTGCCAGCAGTCGACAGGGGGCCTGGAACACTGAAGCTTTCTTT.

The chain recombines TRBV19 with TRBJ1-5; TRBD1 matches at 11 bases. The CDR3 loop spans 16 amino acids. V gave up 3 bases and J gave up 4 bases; unmatched junction bases: 5. Per the germline V gene, CDR1 is LNHDA and CDR2 is SQIVND (reference sequence). The CDR3 DNA reads as TGTGCCAGTAGTATGCGGGGGACAGGGGGTAATCAGCCCCAGCATTTT. Translation gives CASSMRGTGGNQPQHF. The full variable domain, rest sourced from reference TRBV19 and TRBJ1-5, is DGGITQSPKYLFRKEGQNVTLSCEQNLNHDAMYWYRQDPGQGLRLIYYSQIVNDFQKGDIAEGYSVSREKKESFPLTVTSAQKNPTAFYLCASSMRGTGGNQPQHFGDGTRLSIL.

Worth noting for this clonotype: A junction end diverges from the germline sequence, so it may reflect a read error. This sequence joins TRBV10-2 and TRBJ1-2; D not certain. This CDR3 contains 15 residues. The germline gives CDR1 WSHSY, CDR2 SAAADI. The CDR3 is CASSPTAEANYGYTF. CDR3 nucleotides: TGTGCCAGCTCACCAACGGCGGAAGCTAACTATGGCTACACCTTC.

This rearrangement joins TRBV20-1 to TRBJ2-5; 9 nucleotides align to TRBD1. Trimming removed 0 bases from V and 2 bases from J; junction bases left unmatched: 10. In germline, CDR1 is DFQATT, CDR2 SNEGSKA (reference sequence). CDR3 length equals 17 residues. In DNA, the CDR3 is TGCAGTGCTAGAGAAGGCTTGGGACAGGGAGGACAAGAGACCCAGTACTTC. Residues: CSAREGLGQGGQETQYF.

The table lists this clonotype with a few counts. The chain employs TRBV7-2 and TRBJ2-2, with TRBD2 matching over 7 bases. J gave up 0 bases and V 4 bases, and 2 bases lay outside the gene matches. This CDR3 comprises 15 residues. The germline CDR1 and CDR2 sequences are SGHTA and FQGNSA. The CDR3 DNA reads TGTGCCAGCAGCTCCAGCGGGACGAACACCGGGGAGCTGTTTTTT. It codes for CASSSSGTNTGELFF.

The table lists this clonotype with a count of one. The chain combines TRBV25-1 with TRBJ1-6; 8 positions match TRBD1. The CDR3 is made up of 16 amino acids. The germline CDR1 and CDR2 sequences are MGHDK and SYGVNS. V shed 1 base and J 7 bases; nucleotides not matched to a gene: 6. Here the CDR3 DNA reads TGTGCCAGCAGTGAATGGACAGGGATGCGGAATTCACCCCTCCACTTT. It translates to CASSEWTGMRNSPLHF.

This clonotype showed up just a few times. The chain's CDR3 is CASKTGDYEQYF. The DNA for the CDR3 is TGTGCCAGCAAGACAGGGGACTACGAGCAGTACTTC. The genes are TRBV6-5 and TRBJ2-7, with 8 bases lining up with TRBD1. Germline V gene lookup returns CDR1 MNHEY and CDR2 SVGAGI. Trimming at V came to 7 bases and at J to 3 bases, leaving 2 bases not matched to a gene. CDR3 size: 12 residues.

The chain employs TRBV7-8 and TRBJ2-7, with 10 bases that match TRBD1. CDR1 and CDR2 (germline): SGHVS, FQNEAQ. V lost 5 bases to trimming and J lost 2 bases; unmatched junction nucleotides: 12. The CDR3 length is 17 residues. The CDR3 nucleotides read TGTGCCAGCAGCCAAGATCTTCGGACAGGGGGTCCCTACGAGCAGTACTTC. Its protein product is CASSQDLRTGGPYEQYF.

Concerning this clonotype itself: A read error may produce the germline difference seen at one junction end. The V gene is TRBV14, the J gene TRBJ1-1; 10 bases map to TRBD1. The CDR3 spans 15 residues. CDR1 and CDR2 from the germline V gene are SGHDN and FVKESK. For the CDR3, the DNA is TGTGCCAGCAGTTTACCGGGACAGGGGCGTACTGAAGCTTTCTTC. It codes for CASSLPGQGRTEAFF.

This clonotype was picked up many times. The V and J genes are TRBV29-1 and TRBJ2-2; D is ambiguous. This CDR3 comprises 15 residues. The germline CDR1 and CDR2 sequences are SQVTM and ANQGSEA. The V end was cut by 4 bases, the J end by 3 bases, with 15 bases between. The CDR3 region is CSVVLGTTYTGELFF. In nucleotides, the CDR3 is TGCAGCGTTGTTTTAGGTACTACCTACACCGGGGAGCTGTTTTTT.

The sample holds many counts of this clonotype. This rearrangement joins TRBV10-3 to TRBJ1-3; 7 bases align to TRBD1. There are 14 residues in the CDR3. Losses at the gene ends were 4 bases for V and 3 bases for J; bases not matched to a gene: 3. Germline V gene lookup returns CDR1 ENHRY and CDR2 SYGVKD. The DNA for the CDR3 is TGTGCCATCAGTGGAGGGGGCCTTGGAAACACCATATATTTT. Its protein is CAISGGGLGNTIYF.

The V call is TRBV5-4, the J call TRBJ1-2; TRBD1 matches 7 bases. Germline V gene data show CDR1 as SGHNT and CDR2 as YYREEE (reference sequence). The V and J ends lost 4 bases and 5 bases, in that order; junction bases with no gene match: 5. The CDR3 totals 13 residues. For the CDR3, the DNA is TGTGCCAGCAGCGGAAGGGGGCTTTATGGCTACACCTTC. It translates to CASSGRGLYGYTF.

Details on this clonotype: This CDR3 is missing its conserved last phenylalanine or tryptophan, likely due to a read error. This chain links TRBV25-1 with TRBJ1-2; D might be TRBD1 (6 bases). The V end lost 6 bases, the J end lost 3 bases, and 20 bases lay between the germline ends. This CDR3 has 16 residues. Germline lookup yields CDR1 MGHDK and CDR2 SYGVNS. CDR3: CASSLDGGRKHYGYTS. The CDR3 DNA sequence: TGTGCCAGCAGCTTAGACGGGGGGCGCAAGCACTATGGCTACACCTCC.

With respect to this clonotype: A much larger clone lies one base from this, so it may be a read error. The chain is built from TRBV7-8 and TRBJ2-7, with D tentatively TRBD2 (6 bases). Germline CDR1 SGHVS, CDR2 FQNEAQ. Trimming took 2 bases from V and 6 from J, leaving 11 bases between them. The CDR3 totals 13 residues. The CDR3 here is CASSLIGGGEQYF. The CDR3 bases are TGTGCCAGCAGCTTAATCGGGGGAGGCGAGCAGTACTTC.

The chain uses TRBV19 and TRBJ1-1; TRBD1 aligns across 8 bases. The germline V gene has CDR1 LNHDA and CDR2 SQIVND (reference sequence). The CDR3 sequence is 15 residues long. V gave up 3 bases and J gave up 1 base; unmatched junction bases: 4. This CDR3 reads CASSMVGQGNTEAFF. The CDR3, as DNA: TGTGCCAGTAGTATGGTTGGACAGGGGAACACTGAAGCTTTCTTT. Variable domain in full (rest from reference TRBV19 and TRBJ1-1): DGGITQSPKYLFRKEGQNVTLSCEQNLNHDAMYWYRQDPGQGLRLIYYSQIVNDFQKGDIAEGYSVSREKKESFPLTVTSAQKNPTAFYLCASSMVGQGNTEAFFGQGTRLTVV.

This chain connects TRBV20-1 to TRBJ2-7; TRBD2 matches at 11 bases. V lost 6 bases and J lost 6; bases outside the gene matches: 10. CDR3 length: 14 amino acids. Looked up from germline, CDR1 is DFQATT and CDR2 is SNEGSKA (reference sequence). The CDR3 is CSASLLAGGSEQYF. In DNA, the CDR3 is TGCAGTGCCTCTCTCCTAGCGGGAGGTTCCGAGCAGTACTTC.

The chain is built from TRBV15 and TRBJ1-1; possible D gene TRBD1, 6 bases. Per germline, CDR1 LNHNV and CDR2 YYDKDF (reference sequence). V was trimmed by 3 bases and J by 5 bases, leaving 10 bases between them. This CDR3 contains 13 residues. CDR3 sequence reads: CATSRGALTEAFF. The CDR3 bases are TGTGCCACCAGCAGGGGGGCGCTTACTGAAGCTTTCTTT.

This clonotype was detected only a few times. The chain is built from TRBV5-8 and TRBJ1-2; D call uncertain. This CDR3 region has 14 residues. CDR1 is SGHTS, CDR2 YDEGEE, per germline. V was clipped by 0 bases and J by 1 base, with 7 bases between them. This CDR3 reads CASSLATDNYGYTF. CDR3 bases: TGTGCCAGCAGCTTGGCGACCGATAACTATGGCTACACCTTC.

Points on this clonotype: It may be a read error: a sequence one base away is much more abundant. The chain carries TRBV7-9 and TRBJ2-5; maybe TRBD2 (5 bases). Trimming left V 7 bases short and J 0 bases short, with 15 bases between. The CDR3 extends over 15 amino acids. The V gene's germline CDR1 is SEHNR and CDR2 FQNEAQ (reference sequence). For the CDR3, the DNA is TGTGCCAGCAACCGCCCCGACTACCACCAAGAGACCCAGTACTTC. Translation: CASNRPDYHQETQYF.